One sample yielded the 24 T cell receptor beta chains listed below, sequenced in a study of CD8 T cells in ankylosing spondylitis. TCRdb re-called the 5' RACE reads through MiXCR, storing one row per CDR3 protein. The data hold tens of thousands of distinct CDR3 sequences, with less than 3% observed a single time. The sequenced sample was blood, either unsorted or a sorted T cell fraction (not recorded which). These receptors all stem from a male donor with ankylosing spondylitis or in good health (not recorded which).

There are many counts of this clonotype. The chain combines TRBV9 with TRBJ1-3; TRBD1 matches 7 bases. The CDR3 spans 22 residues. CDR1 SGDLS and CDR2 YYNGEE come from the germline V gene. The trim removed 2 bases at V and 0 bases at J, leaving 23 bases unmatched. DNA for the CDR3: TGTGCCAGCAGCGTTGGGATTCGACAGGGTACAGGGGACTTGGCCTCTGGAAACACCATATATTTT. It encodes CASSVGIRQGTGDLASGNTIYF.

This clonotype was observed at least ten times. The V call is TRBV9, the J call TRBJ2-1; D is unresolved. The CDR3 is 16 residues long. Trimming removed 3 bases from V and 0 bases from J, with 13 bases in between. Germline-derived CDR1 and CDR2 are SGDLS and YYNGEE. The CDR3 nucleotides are TGTGCCAGCAGCGACCGAGACTCGAGCTCCTACAATGAGCAGTTCTTC. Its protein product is CASSDRDSSSYNEQFF.

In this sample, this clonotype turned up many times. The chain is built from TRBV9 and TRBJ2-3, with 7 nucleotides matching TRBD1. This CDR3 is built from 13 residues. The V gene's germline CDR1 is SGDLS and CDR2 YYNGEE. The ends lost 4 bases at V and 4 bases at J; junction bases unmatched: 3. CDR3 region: CASSPQGADTQYF. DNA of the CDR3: TGTGCCAGCAGCCCGCAGGGGGCAGATACGCAGTATTTT.

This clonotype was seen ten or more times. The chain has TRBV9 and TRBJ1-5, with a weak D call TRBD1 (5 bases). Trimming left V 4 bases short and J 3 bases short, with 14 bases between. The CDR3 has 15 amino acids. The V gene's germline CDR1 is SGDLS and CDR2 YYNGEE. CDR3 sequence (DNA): TGTGCCAGCAGCACGTTGGGGGGAGCCAATCAGCCCCAGCATTTT. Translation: CASSTLGGANQPQHF. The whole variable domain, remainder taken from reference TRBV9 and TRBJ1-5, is DSGVTQTPKHLITATGQRVTLRCSPRSGDLSVYWYQQSLDQGLQFLIQYYNGEERAKGNILERFSAQQFPDLHSELNLSSLELGDSALYFCASSTLGGANQPQHFGDGTRLSIL.

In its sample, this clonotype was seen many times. The CDR3 region is CASSGTGGGNTIYF. Written as DNA, the CDR3 is TGTGCCAGCAGCGGGACAGGGGGAGGAAACACCATATATTTT. The chain joins TRBV9 to TRBJ1-3; TRBD1 agrees at 10 bases. The CDR3 has 14 residues. V trimming: 3 bases; J trimming: 4 bases; junction bases outside the gene matches: 1. Per germline, CDR1 SGDLS and CDR2 YYNGEE.

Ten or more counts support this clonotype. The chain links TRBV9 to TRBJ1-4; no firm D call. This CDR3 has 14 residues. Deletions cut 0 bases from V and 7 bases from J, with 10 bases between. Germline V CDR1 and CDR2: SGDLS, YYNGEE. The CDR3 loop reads CASSVDSHTEKLFF. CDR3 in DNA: TGTGCCAGCAGCGTAGATAGCCATACTGAAAAACTGTTTTTT.

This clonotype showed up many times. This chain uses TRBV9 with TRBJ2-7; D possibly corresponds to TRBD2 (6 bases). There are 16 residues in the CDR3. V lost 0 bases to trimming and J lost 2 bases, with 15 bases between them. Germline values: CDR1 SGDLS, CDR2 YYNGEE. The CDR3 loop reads CASSVGPGVNTYEQYF. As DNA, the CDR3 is TGTGCCAGCAGCGTAGGCCCGGGAGTCAACACCTACGAGCAGTACTTC.

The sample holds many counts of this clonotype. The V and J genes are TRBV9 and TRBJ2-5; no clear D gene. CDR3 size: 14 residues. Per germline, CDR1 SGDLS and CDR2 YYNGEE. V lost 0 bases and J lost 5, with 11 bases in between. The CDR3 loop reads CASSVGGSGETQYF. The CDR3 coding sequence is TGTGCCAGCAGCGTAGGCGGCAGTGGCGAGACCCAGTACTTC.

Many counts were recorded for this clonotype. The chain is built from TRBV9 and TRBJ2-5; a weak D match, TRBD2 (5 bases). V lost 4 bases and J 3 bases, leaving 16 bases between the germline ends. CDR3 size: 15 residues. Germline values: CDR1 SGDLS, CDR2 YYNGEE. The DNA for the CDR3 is TGTGCCAGCAGCTTCTCGGGGAGTAGTAAAGAGACCCAGTACTTC. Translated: CASSFSGSSKETQYF.

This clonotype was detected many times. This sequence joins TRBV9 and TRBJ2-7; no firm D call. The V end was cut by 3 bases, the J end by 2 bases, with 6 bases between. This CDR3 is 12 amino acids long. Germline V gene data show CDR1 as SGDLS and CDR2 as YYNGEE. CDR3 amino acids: CASSGRAYEQYF. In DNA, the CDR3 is TGTGCCAGCAGCGGACGTGCCTACGAGCAGTACTTC.

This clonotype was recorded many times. The CDR3 here is CASSVGPGDTQYF. For the CDR3, the DNA is TGTGCCAGCAGCGTAGGACCGGGGGATACGCAGTATTTT. The chain has TRBV9 and TRBJ2-3; the D gene is possibly TRBD2 (5 bases). Trimming cost V 0 bases and J 6 bases, with 8 bases left between them. The CDR3 totals 13 residues. Germline lookup yields CDR1 SGDLS and CDR2 YYNGEE.

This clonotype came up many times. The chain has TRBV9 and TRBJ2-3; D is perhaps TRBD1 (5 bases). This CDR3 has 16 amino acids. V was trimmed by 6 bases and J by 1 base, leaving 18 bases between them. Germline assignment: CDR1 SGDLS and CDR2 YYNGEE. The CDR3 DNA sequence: TGTGCCAGCAACAATGGGGCGACCTATGGCACAGATACGCAGTATTTT. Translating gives CASNNGATYGTDTQYF. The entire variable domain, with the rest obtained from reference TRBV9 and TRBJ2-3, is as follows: DSGVTQTPKHLITATGQRVTLRCSPRSGDLSVYWYQQSLDQGLQFLIQYYNGEERAKGNILERFSAQQFPDLHSELNLSSLELGDSALYFCASNNGATYGTDTQYFGPGTRLTVL.

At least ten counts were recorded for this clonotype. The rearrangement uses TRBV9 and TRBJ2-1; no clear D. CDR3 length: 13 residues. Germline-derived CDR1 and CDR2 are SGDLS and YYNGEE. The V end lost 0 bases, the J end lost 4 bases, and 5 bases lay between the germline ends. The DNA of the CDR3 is TGTGCCAGCAGCGTAGTCGATTACAATGAGCAGTTCTTC. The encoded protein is CASSVVDYNEQFF. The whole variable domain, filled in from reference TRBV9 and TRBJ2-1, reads DSGVTQTPKHLITATGQRVTLRCSPRSGDLSVYWYQQSLDQGLQFLIQYYNGEERAKGNILERFSAQQFPDLHSELNLSSLELGDSALYFCASSVVDYNEQFFGPGTRLTVL.

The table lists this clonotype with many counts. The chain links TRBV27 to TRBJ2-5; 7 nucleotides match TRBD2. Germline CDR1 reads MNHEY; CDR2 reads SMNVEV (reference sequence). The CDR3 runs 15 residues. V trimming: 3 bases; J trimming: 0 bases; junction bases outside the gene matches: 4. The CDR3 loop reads CASSLAAGYQETQYF. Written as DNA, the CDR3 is TGTGCCAGCAGTTTGGCAGCGGGATACCAAGAGACCCAGTACTTC.

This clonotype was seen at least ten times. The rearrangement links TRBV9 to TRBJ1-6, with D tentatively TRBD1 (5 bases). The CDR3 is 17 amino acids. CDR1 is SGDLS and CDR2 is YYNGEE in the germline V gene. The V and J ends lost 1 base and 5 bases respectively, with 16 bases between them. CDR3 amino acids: CASSVSLGTADNSPLHF. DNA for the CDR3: TGTGCCAGCAGCGTAAGTCTGGGGACCGCAGATAATTCACCCCTCCACTTT.

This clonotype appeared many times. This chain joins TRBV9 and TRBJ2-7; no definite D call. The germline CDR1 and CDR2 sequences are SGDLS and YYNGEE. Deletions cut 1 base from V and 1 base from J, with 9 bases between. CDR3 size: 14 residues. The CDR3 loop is CASSVQENSYEQYF. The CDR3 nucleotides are TGTGCCAGCAGCGTACAGGAAAATTCCTACGAGCAGTACTTC.

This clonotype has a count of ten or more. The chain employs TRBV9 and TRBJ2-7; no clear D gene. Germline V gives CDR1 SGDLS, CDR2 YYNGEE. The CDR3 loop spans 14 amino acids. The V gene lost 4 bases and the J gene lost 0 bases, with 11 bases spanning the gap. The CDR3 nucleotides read TGTGCCAGCAGCTCCCACTCGAGCTCCTACGAGCAGTACTTC. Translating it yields CASSSHSSSYEQYF.

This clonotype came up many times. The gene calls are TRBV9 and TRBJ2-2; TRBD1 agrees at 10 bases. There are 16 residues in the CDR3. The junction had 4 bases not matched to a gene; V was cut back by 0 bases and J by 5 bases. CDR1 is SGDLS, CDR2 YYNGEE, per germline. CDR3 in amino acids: CASSVGDRGRTGELFF. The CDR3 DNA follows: TGTGCCAGCAGCGTAGGGGACAGGGGACGGACCGGGGAGCTGTTTTTT.

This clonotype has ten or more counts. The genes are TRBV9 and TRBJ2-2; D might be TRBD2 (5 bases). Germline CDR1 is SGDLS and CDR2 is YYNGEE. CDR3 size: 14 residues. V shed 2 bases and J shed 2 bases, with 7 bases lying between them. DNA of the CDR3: TGTGCCAGCAGCGTCGCGGGTAACACCGGGGAGCTGTTTTTT. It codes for CASSVAGNTGELFF.

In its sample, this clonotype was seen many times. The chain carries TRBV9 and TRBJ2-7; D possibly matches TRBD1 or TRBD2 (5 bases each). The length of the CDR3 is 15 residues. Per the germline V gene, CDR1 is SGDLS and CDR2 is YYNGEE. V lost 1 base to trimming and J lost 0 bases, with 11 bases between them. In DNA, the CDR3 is TGTGCCAGCAGCGTAACGGGACGGTACTCCTACGAGCAGTACTTC. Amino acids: CASSVTGRYSYEQYF.

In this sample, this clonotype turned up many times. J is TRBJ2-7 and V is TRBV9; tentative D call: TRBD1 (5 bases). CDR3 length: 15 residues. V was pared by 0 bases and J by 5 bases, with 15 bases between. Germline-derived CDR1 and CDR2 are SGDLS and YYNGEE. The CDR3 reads CASSVGVGVVHEQYF. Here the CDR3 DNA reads TGTGCCAGCAGCGTAGGAGTAGGGGTGGTTCACGAGCAGTACTTC.

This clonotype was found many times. The CDR3 bases are TGTGCCAGCAGCGTAGAAACTCATACCTACAATGAGCAGTTCTTC. It encodes CASSVETHTYNEQFF. This sequence joins TRBV9 and TRBJ2-1; the D is unclear. Trimming pared 0 bases from V and 2 bases from J, leaving 9 bases between. Germline V gene data show CDR1 as SGDLS and CDR2 as YYNGEE. This CDR3 is 15 amino acids long. The entire variable domain, with the rest obtained from reference TRBV9 and TRBJ2-1, is as follows: DSGVTQTPKHLITATGQRVTLRCSPRSGDLSVYWYQQSLDQGLQFLIQYYNGEERAKGNILERFSAQQFPDLHSELNLSSLELGDSALYFCASSVETHTYNEQFFGPGTRLTVL.

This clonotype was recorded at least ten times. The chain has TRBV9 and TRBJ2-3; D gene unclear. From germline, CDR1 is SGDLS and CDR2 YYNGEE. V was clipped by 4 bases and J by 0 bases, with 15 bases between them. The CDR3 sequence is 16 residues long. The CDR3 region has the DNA TGTGCCAGCAGCCCTCGGGCGCGTTTGAGCACAGATACGCAGTATTTT. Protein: CASSPRARLSTDTQYF.

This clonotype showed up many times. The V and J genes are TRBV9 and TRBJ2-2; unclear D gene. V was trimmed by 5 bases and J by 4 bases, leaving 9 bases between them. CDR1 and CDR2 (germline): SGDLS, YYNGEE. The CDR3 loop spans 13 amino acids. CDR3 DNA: TGTGCCAGCAGGATAGGCATCACCGGGGAGCTGTTTTTT. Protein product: CASRIGITGELFF.